Here is one T cell receptor beta chain with its context. Its specificity is unknown. This specimen includes other DNA sequences encoding the same CDR3. This sample stems from a study of cytotoxic CD8 clonotypes in ibrutinib-treated CLL. Study findings and constraints: The times at which samples were taken varied between sustained-remission and progressing patients.

Looked up from germline, CDR1 is MDHEN and CDR2 is SYDVKM. The length of the CDR3 is 13 residues. V lost 4 bases and J lost 1, with 7 bases in between. The protocol was immunoSEQ multiplex PCR, while the TCRdb copy is restricted to in-frame clones and leaves out a portion. This table holds approximately 92,000 clones, roughly three quarters found once. The source was PBMCs, collected after 24 months of ibrutinib treatment. The chain employs TRBV28 and TRBJ1-2, with D possibly being TRBD1 (6 bases). The sequence derives from a human donor with chronic lymphocytic leukemia. The CDR3 is CASSSQGNYGYTF. The CDR3 nucleotides are TGTGCCAGCAGTTCACAGGGTAACTATGGCTACACCTTC.